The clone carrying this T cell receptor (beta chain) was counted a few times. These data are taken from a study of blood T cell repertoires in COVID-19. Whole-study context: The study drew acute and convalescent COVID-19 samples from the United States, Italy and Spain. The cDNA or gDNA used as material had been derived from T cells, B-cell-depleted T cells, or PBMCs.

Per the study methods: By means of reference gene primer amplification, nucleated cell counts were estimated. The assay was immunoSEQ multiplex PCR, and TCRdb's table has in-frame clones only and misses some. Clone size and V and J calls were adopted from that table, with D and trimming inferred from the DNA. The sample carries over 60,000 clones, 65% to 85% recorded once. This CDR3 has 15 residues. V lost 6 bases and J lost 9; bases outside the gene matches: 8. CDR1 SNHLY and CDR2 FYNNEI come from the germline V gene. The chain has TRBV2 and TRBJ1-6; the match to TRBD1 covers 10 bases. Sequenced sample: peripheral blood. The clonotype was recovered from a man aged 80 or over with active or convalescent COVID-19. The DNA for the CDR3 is TGTGCCAGCAGAGACTACCGGGACAGGGGTTCACCCCTCCACTTT. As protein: CASRDYRDRGSPLHF.